This T cell receptor beta chain was captured by sequencing in a study of patients and donors after allogeneic stem cell transplantation. In this sample, this clonotype turned up a few times. The CDR3 is 16 amino acids. Germline V CDR1 and CDR2: DFQATT, SNEGSKA (reference sequence). The germline V and J ends were trimmed by 0 bases and 1 base, with 13 bases remaining between them. TCRdb independently ran MiXCR on the RT-PCR reads; one entry per CDR3 protein. The table includes about a million distinct CDR3 sequences, about a sixth detected once. The sample was blood, either unsorted or a sorted T cell fraction (not recorded which). This TCR was recovered from a human donor who was either an allogeneic HSCT recipient or a stem cell or donor lymphocyte infusion donor (not recorded which). It is not recorded whose cells these are; they may come from a transplant donor. The genes are TRBV20-1 and TRBJ2-1; the D gene is possibly TRBD2 (6 bases). CDR3 in amino acids: CSARDMEGESYNEQFF. Written as DNA, the CDR3 is TGCAGTGCTAGAGATATGGAGGGAGAATCCTACAATGAGCAGTTCTTC.